These 32 T cell receptor beta chains came from one sample sequenced in a study of blood T cell repertoires in COVID-19. TCRdb keeps only in-frame clones here, not all; method: immunoSEQ multiplex PCR. Of some 160,000 clones in the sample, 89% are singletons; the top ten hold 2.5% to 3.5%. The specimen sequenced was peripheral blood. All receptors come from a man aged 60 to 75 with acute or convalescent COVID-19.

This clone was counted a single time. This CDR3 reads CASRKDSIYEQYF. CDR3 sequence (DNA): TGTGCCAGCAGGAAGGACAGTATATACGAGCAGTACTTC. V usage is TRBV2 and J usage is TRBJ2-7; D possibly corresponds to TRBD1 (6 bases). This CDR3 has 13 amino acids. The V gene's germline CDR1 is SNHLY and CDR2 FYNNEI. V was pared by 6 bases and J by 4 bases, with 13 bases between.

J is TRBJ2-1 and V is TRBV7-9, with a weak D call TRBD2 (6 bases). The germline CDR1 and CDR2 sequences are SEHNR and FQNEAQ (reference sequence). Deletions cut 5 bases from V and 2 bases from J, with 16 bases between. The CDR3 is made up of 16 amino acids. CDR3 sequence: CASSPSGGATYNEQFF. As DNA, the CDR3 is TGTGCCAGCAGCCCCTCAGGCGGGGCTACCTACAATGAGCAGTTCTTC.

This rearrangement joins TRBV9 to TRBJ2-7, with D unresolved. The CDR3 is made up of 15 amino acids. Germline-derived CDR1 and CDR2 are SGDLS and YYNGEE. Trimming took 0 bases from V and 3 from J, leaving 13 bases between them. CDR3 nucleotides: TGTGCCAGCAGCGTAGCAAGTGGGCCTTACTACGAGCAGTACTTC. This codes for CASSVASGPYYEQYF.

The chain recombines TRBV6-2 or TRBV6-3 with TRBJ1-1, with D possibly matching TRBD1 (5 bases). The CDR3 runs 15 residues. The germline V and J ends were trimmed by 4 bases and 1 base, with 13 bases remaining between them. Germline loops: CDR1 MNHEY, CDR2 SVGEGT. CDR3 region: CASSWSHRGNTEAFF. The CDR3 region has the DNA TGTGCCAGCAGTTGGAGTCATAGGGGGAACACTGAAGCTTTCTTT.

With respect to this clone: The same CDR3 arises from other DNA sequences in this sample as well. V gene TRBV19 combines with J gene TRBJ1-5; TRBD1 agrees at 7 bases. The junction had 3 bases not matched to a gene; V was cut back by 6 bases and J by 4 bases. The length of the CDR3 is 13 residues. Germline-derived CDR1 and CDR2 are LNHDA and SQIVND (reference sequence). The CDR3 nucleotides are TGTGCCAGTAGCGGGGACAGAAATCAGCCCCAGCATTTT. Protein product: CASSGDRNQPQHF.

The chain links TRBV5-1 to TRBJ1-2, with 10 bases matching TRBD1. This CDR3 has 15 residues. Germline values: CDR1 SGHRS, CDR2 YFSETQ. V lost 2 bases to trimming and J lost 2 bases; unmatched junction nucleotides: 3. For the CDR3, the DNA is TGCGCCAGCAGCTTTGGGACAGGGGTCAACTATGGCTACACCTTC. Amino acid sequence: CASSFGTGVNYGYTF.

The gene calls are TRBV6-5 and TRBJ1-1; D gene uncertain. The V end was cut by 6 bases, the J end by 12 bases, with 17 bases between. Germline CDR1 reads MNHEY; CDR2 reads SVGAGI. This CDR3 has 12 residues. The CDR3 coding sequence is TGTGCCAGCAGCCCCGCCCCGGGAGGAACTTTCTTT. It translates to CASSPAPGGTFF.

The rearrangement joins TRBV30 to TRBJ1-1; 8 nucleotides match TRBD1. This CDR3 spans 15 amino acids. Trimming removed 4 bases from V and 4 bases from J; junction bases left unmatched: 11. Germline CDR1 GTSNPN, CDR2 SVGIG (reference sequence). The CDR3 loop is CAWTRTYRGVTEAFF. In DNA form, the CDR3 reads TGTGCCTGGACTCGTACATACAGGGGGGTCACTGAAGCTTTCTTT.

Remarks on this clone: Mismatch with germline at one junction end may stem from a read error. The V and J genes are TRBV7-7 and TRBJ2-7, with 8 positions matching TRBD1. This CDR3 has 15 residues. The germline CDR1 and CDR2 sequences are SSHAT and FNYEAQ (reference sequence). The CDR3 DNA sequence: TGTGCTAGCAGCTTAGGTGTCGACAGGGGAGACGAGCAGTACTTC. Protein product: CASSLGVDRGDEQYF.

The rearrangement uses TRBV5-1 and TRBJ2-2; D gene uncertain. Per the germline V gene, CDR1 is SGHRS and CDR2 is YFSETQ. V lost 4 bases, J lost 0 bases, and 10 bases lay in between. CDR3 length: 15 residues. The CDR3 DNA follows: TGCGCCAGCAGCCTACAGTATGCGAACACCGGGGAGCTGTTTTTT. Translated, it gives CASSLQYANTGELFF.

This chain connects TRBV19 to TRBJ1-2; no definite D call. CDR1 is LNHDA, CDR2 SQIVND, per germline (reference sequence). The CDR3 contains 11 residues. Deletions cut 3 bases from V and 8 bases from J, with 7 bases between. CDR3: CASSIPSGYTF. CDR3 bases: TGTGCCAGTAGTATTCCATCCGGCTACACCTTC.

This rearrangement joins TRBV6-5 to TRBJ1-5, with D perhaps TRBD1 (5 bases). Germline V gives CDR1 MNHEY, CDR2 SVGAGI. V was trimmed by 6 bases and J by 5 bases, leaving 11 bases between them. The CDR3 sequence is 13 residues long. CDR3 amino acids: CASRPTGDQPQHF. DNA of the CDR3: TGTGCCAGCAGACCGACGGGGGATCAGCCCCAGCATTTT.

This chain connects TRBV2 to TRBJ2-3; maybe TRBD1 (6 bases). Deletions cut 4 bases from V and 4 bases from J, with 9 bases between. Looked up from germline, CDR1 is SNHLY and CDR2 is FYNNEI. This CDR3 spans 13 amino acids. The CDR3 region is CASSARGPDTQYF. CDR3 in DNA: TGTGCCAGCAGTGCCAGGGGACCAGATACGCAGTATTTT. Filled out from reference TRBV2 and TRBJ2-3, the complete variable domain reads EPEVTQTPSHQVTQMGQEVILRCVPISNHLYFYWYRQILGQKVEFLVSFYNNEISEKSEIFDDQFSVERPDGSNFTLKIRSTKLEDSAMYFCASSARGPDTQYFGPGTRLTVL.

This clone was counted once. J is TRBJ2-7 and V is TRBV10-3; TRBD1 agrees at 8 bases. The CDR3 has 14 amino acids. Per germline, CDR1 ENHRY and CDR2 SYGVKD. Trimming at V came to 1 base and at J to 3 bases, leaving 2 bases not matched to a gene. For the CDR3, the DNA is TGTGCCATCAGTGAGTTAGGACAGGGCTACGAGCAGTACTTC. It is translated as CAISELGQGYEQYF.

The chain uses TRBV14 and TRBJ1-4; tentative D call: TRBD1 (6 bases). V was trimmed by 1 base and J by 5 bases, leaving 14 bases between them. The CDR3 contains 16 residues. Germline V gene data show CDR1 as SGHDN and CDR2 as FVKESK. CDR3 sequence reads: CASSQAYREPNEKLFF. CDR3 bases: TGTGCCAGCAGCCAAGCTTACAGGGAGCCGAATGAAAAACTGTTTTTT.

The CDR3 nucleotides read TGTGCCTGGAGTGTGGGGGGGACCTCTGGAAACACCATATATTTT. It yields the protein CAWSVGGTSGNTIYF. This sequence joins TRBV30 and TRBJ1-3; perhaps TRBD1 as D (5 bases). V was clipped by 0 bases and J by 0 bases, with 9 bases between them. Germline V lookup: CDR1 GTSNPN, CDR2 SVGIG (reference sequence). The CDR3 is made up of 15 amino acids.

The rearrangement joins TRBV5-4 to TRBJ2-1; 10 bases agree with TRBD2. The V gene's germline CDR1 is SGHNT and CDR2 YYREEE (reference sequence). V shed 4 bases and J 3 bases; nucleotides not matched to a gene: 7. The CDR3 length is 16 residues. CDR3 region: CASSLRSGGRYNEQFF. The CDR3 bases are TGTGCCAGCAGCCTTCGTAGCGGGGGGCGCTACAATGAGCAGTTCTTC.

The gene calls are TRBV21-1 and TRBJ2-1; the table names TRBD1, a call not compared with the DNA. TRBV21-1 is a listed pseudogene. The CDR3 extends over 16 amino acids. The chain's CDR3 is CASSKTAQGFPYEQFF. CDR3 coding DNA: TGTGCCAGCAGCAAGACGGCACAGGGGTTCCCCTATGAGCAGTTCTTC.

The gene calls are TRBV2 and TRBJ1-3; D is ambiguous. The CDR3 is made up of 12 amino acids. Trimming removed 4 bases from V and 4 bases from J, with 5 bases in between. The V gene's germline CDR1 is SNHLY and CDR2 FYNNEI. The CDR3 sequence is CASSAQGNTIYF. CDR3 nucleotides: TGTGCCAGCAGTGCTCAGGGAAACACCATATATTTT. Based on the CDR3 plus reference TRBV2 and TRBJ1-3, the full variable domain is EPEVTQTPSHQVTQMGQEVILRCVPISNHLYFYWYRQILGQKVEFLVSFYNNEISEKSEIFDDQFSVERPDGSNFTLKIRSTKLEDSAMYFCASSAQGNTIYFGEGSWLTVV.

The rearrangement uses TRBV3-1 (or the pseudogene TRBV3-2) and TRBJ2-3; 12 bases align to TRBD2. Germline trimming cut 4 bases from V and 0 bases from J; bases unmatched to any gene: 2. Germline CDR1 is LGHDT and CDR2 is YNNKEL (reference sequence). The CDR3 spans 16 residues. DNA of the CDR3: TGTGCCAGCAGCCTCGGACTAGCGGGGAGCACAGATACGCAGTATTTT. Translation gives CASSLGLAGSTDTQYF.

The chain employs TRBV5-8 and TRBJ1-5, with a tentative D call TRBD1 (6 bases). CDR1 and CDR2 (germline): SGHTS, YDEGEE. There are 15 residues in the CDR3. Trimming shortened V by 3 bases and J by 7 bases, and 17 bases separated the two germline ends. CDR3 sequence: CASSSGGGALQPQHF. In DNA, the CDR3 is TGTGCCAGCAGCTCGGGTGGGGGCGCGTTGCAGCCCCAGCATTTT.

The J gene is TRBJ1-1, the V gene TRBV12-5; TRBD1 agrees at 7 bases. The V and J ends lost 3 bases and 2 bases, in that order; junction bases with no gene match: 6. Germline lookup yields CDR1 LGHNT and CDR2 FRNRAP. CDR3 length: 15 residues. For the CDR3, the DNA is TGTGCTAGTGGTTTTGGGACAGACATAAACACTGAAGCTTTCTTT. It is translated as CASGFGTDINTEAFF.

The chain employs TRBV6-5 and TRBJ2-7; 7 bases map to TRBD1. Germline V gene sequence: CDR1 MNHEY, CDR2 SVGAGI. Losses at the gene ends were 2 bases for V and 6 bases for J; bases not matched to a gene: 10. CDR3 length: 15 amino acids. CDR3 in amino acids: CASSYRTGVISEQYF. For the CDR3, the DNA is TGTGCCAGCAGTTACAGGACAGGAGTTATATCCGAGCAGTACTTC.

The gene calls are TRBV18 and TRBJ2-3; tentative D call: TRBD2 (7 bases). Germline-derived CDR1 and CDR2 are KGHSH and LQKENI. This CDR3 is 17 amino acids long. The V end was cut by 1 base, the J end by 2 bases, with 16 bases between. The CDR3 region has the DNA TGTGCCAGCTCACCACTTGTAGAGGGGGGGCACACAGATACGCAGTATTTT. Translating it yields CASSPLVEGGHTDTQYF.

This clone was found once. This chain links TRBV7-8 with TRBJ2-7; 10 bases align to TRBD1. V lost 5 bases to trimming and J lost 6 bases; unmatched junction nucleotides: 7. CDR1 and CDR2 (germline): SGHVS, FQNEAQ. The CDR3 has 14 amino acids. The CDR3 bases are TGTGCCAGCAGCGCGAGGGACAGGGGCCGCGAGCAGTACTTC. It is translated as CASSARDRGREQYF.

V and J are TRBV4-1 and TRBJ1-1, with a possible D match to TRBD1 (5 bases). The CDR3 spans 18 residues. CDR1 and CDR2 (germline): MGHRA, YSYEKL. V dropped 1 base and J dropped 0 bases, with 18 bases sitting between them. The CDR3 coding sequence is TGCGCCAGCAGCCAAGGAACAGGCAAAAGTCAGATGAACACTGAAGCTTTCTTT. Translating it yields CASSQGTGKSQMNTEAFF.

The J gene is TRBJ2-4, the V gene TRBV6-6, with a tentative D call TRBD1 (6 bases). Germline CDR1 and CDR2: MNHNY and SVGAGI (reference sequence). Trimming removed 0 bases from V and 0 bases from J, with 9 bases in between. The CDR3 is 16 residues long. The DNA for the CDR3 is TGTGCCAGCAGTTACTCCACAGGGCTAGCCAAAAACATTCAGTACTTC. Translation gives CASSYSTGLAKNIQYF.

The rearrangement joins TRBV9 to TRBJ2-1; TRBD2 might be the D (5 bases). V was cut by 7 bases and J by 7 bases, with 18 bases left in between. There are 14 residues in the CDR3. The germline V gene has CDR1 SGDLS and CDR2 YYNGEE. CDR3 sequence (DNA): TGTGCCAGCTGCCCGGCGGGCTTGGCGAATGAGCAGTTCTTC. It is translated as CASCPAGLANEQFF.

The V call is TRBV19, the J call TRBJ1-2; weak D call: TRBD1 (6 bases). CDR1 and CDR2 from the germline V gene are LNHDA and SQIVND (reference sequence). The V end was cut by 7 bases, the J end by 3 bases, with 12 bases between. The CDR3 has 13 residues. The CDR3 sequence is CASTPDSYYGYTF. In DNA, the CDR3 is TGTGCCAGTACCCCGGACAGCTACTATGGCTACACCTTC.

The V call is TRBV9, the J call TRBJ1-6; 9 nucleotides align to TRBD1. From germline, CDR1 is SGDLS and CDR2 YYNGEE. V shed 4 bases, J shed 11 bases, and the junction held 7 bases outside the gene matches. The length of the CDR3 is 14 residues. The chain's CDR3 is CASSSEGDRAPLHF. The CDR3 bases are TGTGCCAGCAGCTCGGAAGGGGACAGGGCACCCCTCCACTTT. Supplemented by reference TRBV9 and TRBJ1-6, the full variable domain reads DSGVTQTPKHLITATGQRVTLRCSPRSGDLSVYWYQQSLDQGLQFLIQYYNGEERAKGNILERFSAQQFPDLHSELNLSSLELGDSALYFCASSSEGDRAPLHFGNGTRLTVT.

This rearrangement joins TRBV18 to TRBJ2-7, with 7 bases matching TRBD1. This CDR3 has 15 residues. V was pared by 5 bases and J by 2 bases, with 9 bases of the junction left unmatched. CDR1 KGHSH and CDR2 LQKENI come from the germline V gene. CDR3 nucleotides: TGTGCCAGCTCATCCGCGACAGGGCAAGCCTACGAGCAGTACTTC. Protein product: CASSSATGQAYEQYF.

The chain carries TRBV7-2 and TRBJ1-5; D is possibly TRBD1 (5 bases). Looked up from germline, CDR1 is SGHTA and CDR2 is FQGNSA. The CDR3 covers 16 residues. Trimming left V 3 bases short and J 6 bases short, with 18 bases between. CDR3 residues: CASSLSSGRSSQPQHF. CDR3 in DNA: TGTGCCAGCAGCTTGTCATCAGGGCGGTCAAGTCAGCCCCAGCATTTT.